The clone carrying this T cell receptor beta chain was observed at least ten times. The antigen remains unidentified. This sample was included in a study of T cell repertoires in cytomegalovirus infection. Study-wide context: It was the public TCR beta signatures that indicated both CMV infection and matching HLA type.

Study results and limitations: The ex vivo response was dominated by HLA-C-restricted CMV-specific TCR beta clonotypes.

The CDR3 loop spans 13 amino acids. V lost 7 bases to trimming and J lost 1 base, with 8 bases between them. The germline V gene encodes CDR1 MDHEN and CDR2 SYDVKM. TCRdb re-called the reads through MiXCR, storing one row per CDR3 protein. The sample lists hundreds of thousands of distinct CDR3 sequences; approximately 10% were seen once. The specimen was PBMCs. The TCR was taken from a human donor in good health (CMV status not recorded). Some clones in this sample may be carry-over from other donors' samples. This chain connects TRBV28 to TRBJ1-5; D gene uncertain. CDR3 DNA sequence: TGTGCCAGCATAGGTGCGAGCAATCAGCCCCAGCATTTT. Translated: CASIGASNQPQHF. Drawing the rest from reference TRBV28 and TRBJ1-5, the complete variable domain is DVKVTQSSRYLVKRTGEKVFLECVQDMDHENMFWYRQDPGLGLRLIYFSYDVKMKEKGDIPEGYSVSREKKERFSLILESASTNQTSMYLCASIGASNQPQHFGDGTRLSIL.